This T cell receptor (beta chain) was captured by sequencing in a study of human T cells and chemical hapten exposure (TCRdb year 2021). Describing the broader study: Libraries were pooled for sequencing, and variation in per-sample TCR yields was attributed mainly to small differences in library volumes within the pool. This study followed changes in the peripheral blood TCR repertoire in vivo during primary and secondary sensitization of alopecia patients to the hapten diphenylcyclopropenone (DPC). Results the study describes overall, beyond this receptor: Repeated subsampling changed both the strength of the expansion versus patch-test correlation and the threshold at which the correlation became significant. DPC sensitization did not change how many TCRs were above 1 in 1000 frequency, and no evidence was found of alterations in global repertoire structure.

Total RNA was extracted from unfractionated whole blood collected in Tempus Blood RNA tubes. Roughly 5 healthy volunteers served as TCR sequencing controls and were bled at day 0, 2 weeks and 6 weeks. As regards this clonotype: The antigen this receptor binds is unknown. Base quality data are lacking; no much larger clone is found one base away.

In the germline V gene, CDR1 corresponds to SGHRS and CDR2 to YFSETQ. V lost 2 bases and J lost 1 base; the stretch between them is 9 bases long. From its cysteine to its phenylalanine, the CDR3 spans 14 amino acids. CDR3 DNA only is kept here, 42 bases in frame from base 1. During library preparation, unique molecular identifiers were attached to individual cDNA molecules so that TCRs could be counted quantitatively and reproducibly. Each blood RNA sample was used to sequence both TCR alpha and TCR beta chains. The published analysis was carried out like this. A median of around 96,000 TCRs per sample was observed, with a range of roughly 20,000 to 700,000. V, J and CDR3 annotation of the TCR reads was performed with the Decombinator software suite. For the PS versus PT1 abundance plots, all samples were subsampled to the same number of TCRs (28,000). Expanded TCRs were defined as absent before sensitization and observed at least eight times at the 2-week time point. The public reads were run again by TCRdb, first through fastp at Q25 and then through MiXCR, and only productive beta chains were kept. A single entry per CDR3 protein holds the most common genes and DNA from its merged rows. In this record, the V and J calls reflect TCRdb's handling and not the investigators' own analysis. For this sample the table gives around 120,000 distinct CDR3 sequences, of which 8.5% were detected only once. Clones ranked in the top ten supply 1.4% of the sample.

Sequencing was done on a sample of whole blood. This receptor was obtained from a human donor in good health. Some clones in this sample may be carry-over from other donors' samples. Donor details come from another sample of the same person, matched by shared clones. The chain joins TRBV5-1 to TRBJ2-5; TRBD1 could be the D gene, as 5 bases match. The CDR3 region reads CASSLRTIQETQYF. In nucleotides, the sequence is TGCGCCAGCAGCTTACGGACAATCCAAGAGACCCAGTACTTC.